What follows are 2 T cell receptor beta chains derived from one specimen sequenced in a study of blood T cell repertoires in COVID-19. Sequenced by immunoSEQ multiplex PCR; TCRdb stores in-frame clones only, minus some. Of 220,000 or so clones listed, 80% to 85% were seen once; the top ten hold less than 2.5%. Sequenced sample: peripheral blood. The receptor source for this set is a woman aged 60 to 75 with acute or convalescent COVID-19.

The chain couples TRBV2 to TRBJ1-1, with a possible D match to TRBD1 (6 bases). CDR1 is SNHLY, CDR2 FYNNEI, per germline. There are 15 residues in the CDR3. V gave up 7 bases and J gave up 8 bases, with 23 bases separating them. The CDR3 DNA is TGTGCCAGCATGCCGCAGGGGTTCGCCGGGGGGGAAGCTTTCTTT. Protein sequence: CASMPQGFAGGEAFF.

This rearrangement joins TRBV3-1 (or the pseudogene TRBV3-2) to TRBJ2-7; possibly TRBD2 for D (5 bases). The CDR3 length is 14 residues. Trimming left V 1 base short and J 7 bases short, with 14 bases between. Per the germline V gene, CDR1 is LGHDT and CDR2 is YNNKEL (reference sequence). The CDR3 loop is CASSQVEFSGEQYF. CDR3 DNA sequence: TGTGCCAGCAGCCAAGTTGAATTCAGCGGAGAGCAGTACTTC.